This entry lists 14 T cell receptor beta chains sequenced from one sample in a study of Graves' ophthalmopathy and Graves' hyperthyroidism. The TCR beta CDR3 regions underwent amplification from RNA transcripts. The workflow started with a first-round RT-PCR run with HTBI primers and then moved on to a second-round multiplex PCR. TCRdb processed the multiplex PCR reads anew with MiXCR; each CDR3 protein has one entry. Counted here are about 660,000 distinct CDR3 sequences, over 40% occurring once; the ten biggest clones make up more than 2.5%. The sample taken for sequencing was peripheral blood. The source is an adult man with Graves' ophthalmopathy.

This clonotype turned up a few times. This chain links TRBV5-5 with TRBJ1-1; 8 bases map to TRBD1. J gave up 5 bases and V 3 bases, and 6 bases lay outside the gene matches. Germline-derived CDR1 and CDR2 are SGHKS and YYEKEE (reference sequence). There are 14 residues in the CDR3. This CDR3 reads CASSSTGARTEAFF. CDR3 DNA sequence: TGTGCCAGCAGCTCGACAGGGGCCAGAACTGAAGCTTTCTTT. Combining the CDR3 with reference TRBV5-5 and TRBJ1-1 gives the whole variable domain DAGVTQSPTHLIKTRGQQVTLRCSPISGHKSVSWYQQVLGQGPQFIFQYYEKEERGRGNFPDRFSARQFPNYSSELNVNALLLGDSALYLCASSSTGARTEAFFGQGTRLTVV.

The chain couples TRBV10-3 to TRBJ1-5, with 8 bases identical to TRBD1. CDR3 length: 15 residues. V lost 6 bases to trimming and J lost 4 bases; unmatched junction nucleotides: 8. Germline V gives CDR1 ENHRY, CDR2 SYGVKD. CDR3 bases: TGTGCCATCAGAACGACAGGGGCGCCTAATCAGCCCCAGCATTTT. Translated: CAIRTTGAPNQPQHF.

The genes are TRBV2 and TRBJ1-6; 7 positions match TRBD1. Germline V gene lookup returns CDR1 SNHLY and CDR2 FYNNEI. V lost 4 bases to trimming and J lost 6 bases; unmatched junction nucleotides: 3. This CDR3 comprises 14 residues. The DNA of the CDR3 is TGTGCCAGCAGTGTGGACAGGAGTAATTCACCCCTCCACTTT. Amino acids: CASSVDRSNSPLHF.

For this clonotype: With a much larger clone just one base away, this may be a read error. The rearrangement uses TRBV6-5 and TRBJ1-5; no reliable D call. The CDR3 runs 14 residues. Germline V gives CDR1 MNHEY, CDR2 SVGAGI. The CDR3 coding sequence is TGTGCCATCAGTTACTCGATCCGAAATCAGCCCCAGCATTTT. Amino acid sequence: CAISYSIRNQPQHF.

This clonotype was detected once. At one of its ends the junction is not consistent with the germline gene, which may arise from a read error. This chain joins TRBV7-9 and TRBJ2-7, with TRBD2 identical over 13 bases. Per the germline V gene, CDR1 is SEHNR and CDR2 is FQNEAQ (reference sequence). The CDR3 sequence is 19 residues long. CDR3: CASSQATGLAGDPSYEQYF. The CDR3 DNA is TGCGCCAGCAGCCAGGCTACCGGACTAGCGGGAGACCCTTCCTACGAGCAGTACTTC.

The rearrangement uses TRBV29-1 and TRBJ1-5, with 11 positions matching TRBD1. The trim removed 8 bases at V and 5 bases at J, leaving 11 bases unmatched. Germline CDR1 is SQVTM and CDR2 is ANQGSEA. This CDR3 is built from 15 residues. The CDR3 loop reads CSQSGTGGRYQPQHF. The DNA for the CDR3 is TGCAGCCAGTCCGGGACAGGGGGTCGGTATCAGCCCCAGCATTTT.

V is TRBV11-2 and J is TRBJ2-5; unclear D gene. The CDR3 extends over 14 amino acids. Trimming cost V 0 bases and J 0 bases, with 5 bases left between them. In germline, CDR1 is SGHAT, CDR2 FQNNGV. In DNA, the CDR3 is TGTGCCAGCAGCTTAGACAGATACCAAGAGACCCAGTACTTC. Translation: CASSLDRYQETQYF.

The table lists this clonotype with a count of one. This chain joins TRBV7-3 and TRBJ1-2, with a possible D match to TRBD1 (6 bases). The CDR3 totals 15 residues. Germline loops: CDR1 SGHTA, CDR2 FQGTGA. V was shortened by 2 bases and J by 7 bases, with 17 bases between the two germline ends. The CDR3 is CASSLGGAGGTGYTF. The CDR3 DNA reads TGTGCCAGCAGCTTAGGCGGGGCGGGGGGCACTGGCTACACCTTC.

This clonotype was recorded many times. The chain has TRBV7-8 and TRBJ2-4; TRBD2 is a possible D gene (6 bases). The CDR3 is 13 amino acids. The V end was cut by 2 bases, the J end by 8 bases, with 10 bases between. The germline gives CDR1 SGHVS, CDR2 FQNEAQ. CDR3 nucleotides: TGTGCCAGCAGCTTAAGACTAGAGGACATTCAGTACTTC. Translating it yields CASSLRLEDIQYF.

V usage is TRBV5-1 and J usage is TRBJ2-6; 7 positions match TRBD1. Germline V gives CDR1 SGHRS, CDR2 YFSETQ. This CDR3 contains 20 residues. V dropped 3 bases and J dropped 0; count of bases not matched to a gene: 15. This chain's CDR3 is CASSSVKRGGLPSGANVLTF. The CDR3 DNA reads as TGCGCCAGCAGCTCTGTCAAAAGAGGGGGCCTCCCCTCTGGGGCCAACGTCCTGACTTTC.

The chain carries TRBV5-1 and TRBJ1-1; TRBD1 aligns across 7 bases. V shed 7 bases, J shed 0 bases, and the junction held 6 bases outside the gene matches. This CDR3 has 14 residues. Germline V gene lookup returns CDR1 SGHRS and CDR2 YFSETQ. Here the CDR3 reads CASGPGQMNTEAFF. CDR3 DNA sequence: TGCGCCAGCGGCCCGGGACAGATGAACACTGAAGCTTTCTTT.

A single count supports this clonotype. The J gene is TRBJ2-7, the V gene TRBV25-1, with no clear D. Deletions cut 8 bases from V and 4 bases from J, with 18 bases between. Per the germline V gene, CDR1 is MGHDK and CDR2 is SYGVNS. The CDR3 consists of 14 residues. The CDR3 loop reads CASSPPDNSYEQYF. In DNA form, the CDR3 reads TGTGCCAGCTCACCGCCCGACAATTCGTACGAGCAGTACTTC.

The genes are TRBV7-9 and TRBJ1-1; possible D gene TRBD1, 5 bases. This CDR3 is built from 17 residues. CDR1 and CDR2 (germline): SEHNR, FQNEAQ (reference sequence). V was pared by 5 bases and J by 7 bases, with 26 bases between. The CDR3 region has the DNA TGTGCCAGCAGCCCAAAGGTCGCCCCTGGGGGGAGCGGTGAAGCTTTCTTT. Its translation is CASSPKVAPGGSGEAFF.

This clonotype came up once. The chain recombines TRBV19 with TRBJ1-2, with D hard to call. Germline CDR1 and CDR2: LNHDA and SQIVND (reference sequence). With 3 bases removed from V and 4 bases from J, the gap between germline ends came to 24 bases. The CDR3 has 18 amino acids. The DNA of the CDR3 is TGTGCCAGTAGTATGATATCAGGCGACCTACGATATAGCTATGGCTACACCTTC. It translates to CASSMISGDLRYSYGYTF. The whole variable domain, remainder taken from reference TRBV19 and TRBJ1-2, is DGGITQSPKYLFRKEGQNVTLSCEQNLNHDAMYWYRQDPGQGLRLIYYSQIVNDFQKGDIAEGYSVSREKKESFPLTVTSAQKNPTAFYLCASSMISGDLRYSYGYTFGSGTRLTVV.